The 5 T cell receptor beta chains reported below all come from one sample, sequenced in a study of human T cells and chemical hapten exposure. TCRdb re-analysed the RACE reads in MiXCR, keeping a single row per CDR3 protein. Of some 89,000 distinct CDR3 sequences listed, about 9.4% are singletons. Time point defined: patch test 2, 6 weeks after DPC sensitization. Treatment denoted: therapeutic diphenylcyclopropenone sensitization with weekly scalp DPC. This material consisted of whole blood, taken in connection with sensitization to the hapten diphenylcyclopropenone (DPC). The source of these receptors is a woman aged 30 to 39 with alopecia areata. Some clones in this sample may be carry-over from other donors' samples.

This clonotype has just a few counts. The CDR3 DNA follows: TGTGCCAGCAGCGTCAGCAGGGGTTTCGCTGAAGCTTTCTTT. Its protein is CASSVSRGFAEAFF. The chain carries TRBV11-2 and TRBJ1-1, with a weak D call TRBD1 (6 bases). This CDR3 contains 14 residues. Trimming removed 5 bases from V and 6 bases from J, with 16 bases in between. The germline V gene has CDR1 SGHAT and CDR2 FQNNGV.

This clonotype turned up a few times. The DNA of the CDR3 is TGCGCCAGCAGCTTGGACGACTATGGCTACACCTTC. The encoded protein is CASSLDDYGYTF. The chain recombines TRBV5-1 with TRBJ1-2; D unclear. The CDR3 is 12 amino acids. CDR1 and CDR2 from the germline V gene are SGHRS and YFSETQ. The V and J ends lost 0 bases and 3 bases respectively, with 3 bases between them.

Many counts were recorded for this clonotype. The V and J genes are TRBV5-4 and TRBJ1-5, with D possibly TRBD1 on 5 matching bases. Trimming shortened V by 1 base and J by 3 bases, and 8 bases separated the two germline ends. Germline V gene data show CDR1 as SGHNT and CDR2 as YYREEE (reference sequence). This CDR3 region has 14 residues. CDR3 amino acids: CASSLMGDNQPQHF. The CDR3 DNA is TGTGCCAGCAGCTTGATGGGGGACAATCAGCCCCAGCATTTT.

The CDR3 loop is CASSQGPGVYEQYF. CDR3 nucleotides: TGCGCCAGCAGCCAAGGGCCGGGAGTCTACGAGCAGTACTTC. V and J are TRBV4-1 and TRBJ2-7, with D perhaps TRBD2 (6 bases). Trimming left V 1 base short and J 3 bases short, with 10 bases between. The CDR3 has 14 residues. CDR1 is MGHRA and CDR2 is YSYEKL in the germline V gene.

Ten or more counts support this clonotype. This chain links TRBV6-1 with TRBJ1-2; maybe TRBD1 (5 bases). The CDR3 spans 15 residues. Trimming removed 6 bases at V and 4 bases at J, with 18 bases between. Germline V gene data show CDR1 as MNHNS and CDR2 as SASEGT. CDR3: CASRGVGRAAYGYTF. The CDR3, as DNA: TGTGCCAGCAGGGGCGTGGGCAGGGCGGCCTATGGCTACACCTTC.